The sample holds one count of the clone carrying this T cell receptor beta chain. The data derive from a study of blood T cell repertoires in COVID-19. CDR3 length: 15 amino acids. The V segment lost 8 bases and the J segment 2 bases; nucleotides outside the gene matches: 11. Per germline, CDR1 SQVTM and CDR2 ANQGSEA. Profiling relied on immunoSEQ multiplex PCR, and the TCRdb table lists in-frame clones only, not all of them. The repertoire holds over 200,000 clones, 75% to 90% seen once, with about 3.5% in the top ten. The TCR sequence derives from a woman in her 30s who had been exposed to COVID-19. V is TRBV29-1 and J is TRBJ2-4; 8 nucleotides line up with TRBD2. Sequencing was carried out using PBMCs or T cells enriched from blood (not recorded which). The CDR3 region is CSPRTSTSTKNIQYF. As DNA, the CDR3 is TGCAGCCCACGGACTAGCACCTCGACCAAAAACATTCAGTACTTC.